This T cell receptor (beta chain) was obtained from a study of blood T cell repertoires in COVID-19. The wider study: The origin of the acute and convalescent COVID-19 samples was the United States, Italy and Spain.

The CDR3 runs to 18 residues. Authors' data handling: By means of reference gene primer amplification, nucleated cell counts were estimated. The repertoire was sequenced with immunoSEQ multiplex PCR; TCRdb's copy has only in-frame clones and lacks some. Clonal size and the V and J genes are those of that table, whereas D and trimming came from the DNA. The sample has 180,000 or so clones, roughly 86% seen once; the top ten hold 1.5% to 2%. The chain combines TRBV1 with TRBJ1-4. TRBV1 is reported as a pseudogene. The sequence derives from a young man with active or convalescent COVID-19. Sequencing input: peripheral blood. In nucleotides, the CDR3 is TGCACCAGCAGCCAAGGTGTTGGGGGGACCTACCGAGGAGAAAAACTGTTTTTT. Amino acids: CTSSQGVGGTYRGEKLFF.